The 18 T cell receptor beta chains below come from one sample, sequenced in a study of blood T cell repertoires in COVID-19. Sequenced by immunoSEQ multiplex PCR; TCRdb stores in-frame clones only, minus some. This sample yields about 230,000 clones, of which 75% to 90% are seen a single time; under 3% belongs to the top ten. The source material was peripheral blood. Source of these receptors: a woman in her seventies with active or convalescent COVID-19.

The chain recombines TRBV5-4 with TRBJ2-3; no reliable D call. This CDR3 has 15 amino acids. Trimming took off 4 bases at V and 0 bases at J, with 12 bases between the two ends. The V gene's germline CDR1 is SGHNT and CDR2 YYREEE (reference sequence). In nucleotides, the CDR3 is TGTGCCAGCAGCCGCGCCACCGGGAGCACAGATACGCAGTATTTT. Translating gives CASSRATGSTDTQYF.

This chain links TRBV19 with TRBJ2-7; 9 bases line up with TRBD1. The CDR3 length is 16 residues. Germline CDR1 LNHDA, CDR2 SQIVND (reference sequence). J gave up 0 bases and V 4 bases, and 7 bases lay outside the gene matches. The CDR3 is CASSTAGTGTSYEQYF. The CDR3 region has the DNA TGTGCCAGTAGTACGGCCGGGACAGGGACCTCCTACGAGCAGTACTTC.

The chain uses TRBV11-2 and TRBJ2-7; TRBD2 might be the D (6 bases). This CDR3 is 12 amino acids long. V was trimmed by 6 bases and J by 7 bases, leaving 13 bases between them. Germline V lookup: CDR1 SGHAT, CDR2 FQNNGV. CDR3 in DNA: TGTGCCAGCAGGGGGGACTGGCGGGAGCAGTACTTC. This gives the protein CASRGDWREQYF. Full variable domain (remainder filled in from reference TRBV11-2 and TRBJ2-7): EAGVAQSPRYKIIEKRQSVAFWCNPISGHATLYWYQQILGQGPKLLIQFQNNGVVDDSQLPKDRFSAERLKGVDSTLKIQPAKLEDSAVYLCASRGDWREQYFGPGTRLTVT.

The chain is built from TRBV6-6 and TRBJ1-5; D uncertain. The CDR3 totals 13 residues. Germline V gives CDR1 MNHNY, CDR2 SVGAGI (reference sequence). Trimming removed 2 bases from V and 6 bases from J, with 8 bases in between. The CDR3 sequence is CASSYGSVQPQHF. The CDR3 nucleotides read TGTGCCAGCAGTTACGGCAGCGTTCAGCCCCAGCATTTT.

This clone has more than one count but fewer than ten. The rearrangement joins TRBV6-2 or TRBV6-3 to TRBJ2-2; 7 bases match TRBD1. The CDR3 spans 13 residues. The germline V gene has CDR1 MNHEY and CDR2 SVGEGT. Trimming cost V 5 bases and J 6 bases; bases outside gene matches: 3. CDR3 sequence reads: CASSQQGPGELFF. The DNA for the CDR3 is TGTGCCAGCAGTCAACAGGGGCCCGGGGAGCTGTTTTTT.

The chain has TRBV6-5 and TRBJ1-5; D is undetermined. V was trimmed by 6 bases and J by 6 bases, leaving 15 bases between them. The CDR3 is made up of 14 amino acids. The germline V gene encodes CDR1 MNHEY and CDR2 SVGAGI. CDR3 coding DNA: TGTGCCAGCAGCTACACCAGGCAAGGTCAGCCCCAGCATTTT. Protein sequence: CASSYTRQGQPQHF.

The chain couples TRBV6-5 to TRBJ2-1, with 9 nucleotides matching TRBD2. The junction had 11 bases not matched to a gene; V was cut back by 5 bases and J by 9 bases. The germline V gene has CDR1 MNHEY and CDR2 SVGAGI. The CDR3 extends over 15 amino acids. The CDR3 coding sequence is TGTGCCAGCAGTCCCTCCTATAGCGGGAGATTTGAGCAGTTCTTC. It encodes CASSPSYSGRFEQFF.

The chain has TRBV15 and TRBJ2-1; D call uncertain. The CDR3 loop spans 12 amino acids. V lost 0 bases, J lost 9 bases, and 6 bases lay in between. In germline, CDR1 is LNHNV, CDR2 YYDKDF (reference sequence). The CDR3 reads CATSRDVSEQFF. CDR3 bases: TGTGCCACCAGCAGAGATGTGAGTGAGCAGTTCTTC.

This chain uses TRBV10-3 with TRBJ1-6; 10 nucleotides agree with TRBD1. CDR1 ENHRY and CDR2 SYGVKD come from the germline V gene. The CDR3 is 17 amino acids. After removal of 8 bases from V and 10 bases from J, the junction contained 17 bases not matched to a gene. CDR3 DNA: TGTGCCATCGGCCCCGGGGCGGGTGGGACAGGGGCCTCACCCCTCCACTTT. Translating gives CAIGPGAGGTGASPLHF.

This clone was detected once. The gene calls are TRBV27 and TRBJ1-2; a weak D match, TRBD1 (5 bases). CDR3 size: 11 residues. Trimming pared 8 bases from V and 6 bases from J, leaving 10 bases between. Germline loops: CDR1 MNHEY, CDR2 SMNVEV (reference sequence). The CDR3 sequence: CASGQGHGYTF. In DNA, the CDR3 is TGTGCCAGCGGGCAGGGCCATGGCTACACCTTC.

This clone was seen a handful of times. The rearrangement uses TRBV2 and TRBJ1-2, with 10 bases fitting TRBD1. This CDR3 has 16 residues. Germline lookup yields CDR1 SNHLY and CDR2 FYNNEI. After removal of 4 bases from V and 4 bases from J, the junction contained 9 bases not matched to a gene. This CDR3 reads CASSGETGGILYGYTF. DNA of the CDR3: TGTGCCAGCAGTGGGGAGACAGGGGGCATTCTCTATGGCTACACCTTC. The variable domain in full, with the rest retrieved from reference TRBV2 and TRBJ1-2, is EPEVTQTPSHQVTQMGQEVILRCVPISNHLYFYWYRQILGQKVEFLVSFYNNEISEKSEIFDDQFSVERPDGSNFTLKIRSTKLEDSAMYFCASSGETGGILYGYTFGSGTRLTVV.

This sequence joins TRBV18 and TRBJ1-2; possible D gene TRBD1, 6 bases. The germline V gene has CDR1 KGHSH and CDR2 LQKENI. The V and J ends lost 4 bases and 4 bases respectively, with 25 bases between them. This CDR3 is built from 18 residues. CDR3: CASSLLHPTGRGPYGYTF. The DNA of the CDR3 is TGTGCCAGCTCACTTTTGCACCCTACAGGGCGAGGCCCCTATGGCTACACCTTC.

V and J are TRBV10-3 and TRBJ1-6; 9 nucleotides line up with TRBD1. The germline gives CDR1 ENHRY, CDR2 SYGVKD. The J segment lost 8 bases and the V segment lost 10 bases, leaving 6 bases of the junction unmatched. The CDR3 spans 13 residues. The CDR3 region has the DNA TGTGCCAGTAACAGGGGGCTGGATTCACCCCTCCACTTT. Protein product: CASNRGLDSPLHF.

The chain joins TRBV9 to TRBJ2-1; the match to TRBD2 covers 10 bases. The junction had 14 bases not matched to a gene; V was cut back by 4 bases and J by 7 bases. Per the germline V gene, CDR1 is SGDLS and CDR2 is YYNGEE. The CDR3 runs 17 residues. The CDR3 region has the DNA TGTGCCAGCAGCAAGCGAGTAGCGGGAGGCTCGGGTAATGAGCAGTTCTTC. It specifies CASSKRVAGGSGNEQFF. The entire variable domain, with the rest obtained from reference TRBV9 and TRBJ2-1, is as follows: DSGVTQTPKHLITATGQRVTLRCSPRSGDLSVYWYQQSLDQGLQFLIQYYNGEERAKGNILERFSAQQFPDLHSELNLSSLELGDSALYFCASSKRVAGGSGNEQFFGPGTRLTVL.

The CDR3 nucleotides read TGTGCCAGCACACCCCCCGGGTTTCGGATAGCTTTCTTT. Translated, it gives CASTPPGFRIAFF. This rearrangement joins TRBV28 to TRBJ1-1; unclear D gene. The length of the CDR3 is 13 residues. The germline CDR1 and CDR2 sequences are MDHEN and SYDVKM. Trimming stripped 7 bases from V and 10 bases from J, with 19 bases between.

This clone is medium-sized (0.01 to 0.1%). The rearrangement joins TRBV13 to TRBJ1-1, with TRBD1 matching 11 bases. The CDR3 runs 13 residues. Germline V gene lookup returns CDR1 PRHDT and CDR2 FYEKMQ (reference sequence). The J segment lost 7 bases and the V segment lost 3 bases, leaving 1 base of the junction unmatched. CDR3 amino acids: CASSFGTGGEAFF. In DNA form, the CDR3 reads TGTGCCAGCAGCTTCGGGACAGGGGGTGAAGCTTTCTTT.

The chain employs TRBV5-1 and TRBJ1-1; D not resolved. V lost 2 bases, J lost 1 base, and 3 bases lay in between. Germline CDR1 reads SGHRS; CDR2 reads YFSETQ. The CDR3 covers 12 residues. The CDR3 region has the DNA TGCGCCAGCAGCTTTCGGAACACTGAAGCTTTCTTT. It specifies CASSFRNTEAFF.

The chain recombines TRBV19 with TRBJ2-2, with D perhaps matching TRBD1 (5 bases). Germline assignment: CDR1 LNHDA and CDR2 SQIVND (reference sequence). V was cut by 10 bases and J by 5 bases, with 17 bases left in between. There are 14 residues in the CDR3. This CDR3 is CATVDMGRTGELFF. CDR3 nucleotides: TGTGCCACCGTCGACATGGGGCGAACCGGGGAGCTGTTTTTT.